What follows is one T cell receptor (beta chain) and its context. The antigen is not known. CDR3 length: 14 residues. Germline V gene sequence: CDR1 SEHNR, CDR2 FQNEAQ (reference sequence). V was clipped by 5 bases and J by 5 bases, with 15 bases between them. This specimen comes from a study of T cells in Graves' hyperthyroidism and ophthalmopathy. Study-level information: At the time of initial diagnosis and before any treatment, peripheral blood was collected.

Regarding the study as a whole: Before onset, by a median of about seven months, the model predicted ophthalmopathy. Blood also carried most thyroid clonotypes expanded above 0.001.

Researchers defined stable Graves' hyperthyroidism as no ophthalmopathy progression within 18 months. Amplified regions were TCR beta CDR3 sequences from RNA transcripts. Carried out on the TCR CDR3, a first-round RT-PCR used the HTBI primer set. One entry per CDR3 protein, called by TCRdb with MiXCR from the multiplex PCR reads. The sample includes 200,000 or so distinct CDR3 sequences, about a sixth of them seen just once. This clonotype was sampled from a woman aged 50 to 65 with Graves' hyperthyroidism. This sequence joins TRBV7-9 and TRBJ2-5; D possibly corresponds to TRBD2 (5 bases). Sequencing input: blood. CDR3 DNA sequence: TGTGCCAGCAGCCAGACGGACTTTGGGGAGACCCAGTACTTC. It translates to CASSQTDFGETQYF.